The clone carrying this T cell receptor beta chain was seen a few times. Patients with ophthalmopathy all had a Clinical Activity Score of at least 3, a NOSPECS grade of at least 4 and duration under 3 months. This specimen comes from a study of T cells in Graves' hyperthyroidism and ophthalmopathy. V dropped 3 bases and J dropped 4 bases, with 9 bases sitting between them. The CDR3 length is 13 residues. Germline V gene data show CDR1 as SQVTM and CDR2 as ANQGSEA. Authors of the study amplified TCR beta CDR3 regions from RNA transcripts. When the TCR CDR3 underwent first-round RT-PCR, the HTBI primer set was used. TCRdb re-called the multiplex PCR reads with MiXCR, one entry per CDR3 protein. The sample has about half a million distinct CDR3 sequences; 15% to 20% are singletons.

The sequenced sample was blood. This clonotype was sampled from a man aged 40-49 years with Graves' ophthalmopathy. This chain uses TRBV29-1 with TRBJ2-2; the D is unclear. The CDR3 region is CSVDGSGTGELFF. Here the CDR3 DNA reads TGCAGCGTTGACGGATCGGGCACCGGGGAGCTGTTTTTT.